This TCR beta chain was captured in a study of blood T cell repertoires in COVID-19. The V end lost 1 base, the J end lost 6 bases, and 24 bases lay between the germline ends. Germline V gives CDR1 SGHAT, CDR2 FQNNGV. The CDR3 sequence is 18 residues long. Repertoires were generated with immunoSEQ multiplex PCR, while TCRdb's copy carries only in-frame clones and drops some. The table shows fewer than 250,000 clones, with roughly 80% occurring only once. The chain employs TRBV11-2 and TRBJ2-5; D possibly corresponds to TRBD2 (6 bases). Sequencing was carried out using peripheral blood. The TCR originated in a human donor in a cohort sampled during active COVID-19. CDR3 sequence reads: CASSLGRWGTSSIQTQYF. The CDR3 DNA reads TGTGCCAGCAGCTTAGGGCGTTGGGGCACTAGCTCCATACAGACCCAGTACTTC.